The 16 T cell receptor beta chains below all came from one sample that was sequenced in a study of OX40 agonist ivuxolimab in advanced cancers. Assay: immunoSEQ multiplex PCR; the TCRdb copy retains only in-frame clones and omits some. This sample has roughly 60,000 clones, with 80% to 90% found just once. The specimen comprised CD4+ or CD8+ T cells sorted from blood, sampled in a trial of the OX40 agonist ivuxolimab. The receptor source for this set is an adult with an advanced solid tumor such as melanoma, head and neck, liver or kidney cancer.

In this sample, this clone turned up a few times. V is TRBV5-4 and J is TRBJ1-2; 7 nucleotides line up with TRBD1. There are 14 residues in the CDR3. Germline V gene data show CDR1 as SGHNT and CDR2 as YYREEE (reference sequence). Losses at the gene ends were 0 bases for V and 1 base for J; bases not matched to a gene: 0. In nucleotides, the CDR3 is TGTGCCAGCAGCTTGGACAGGGGTAACTATGGCTACACCTTC. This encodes CASSLDRGNYGYTF.

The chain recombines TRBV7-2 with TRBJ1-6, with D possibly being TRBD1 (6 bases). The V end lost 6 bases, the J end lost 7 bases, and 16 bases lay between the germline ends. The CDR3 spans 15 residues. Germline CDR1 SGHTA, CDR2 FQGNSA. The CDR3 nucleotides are TGTGCCAGCAGTTTTAAAGCGGGACAAAATTCACCCCTCCACTTT. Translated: CASSFKAGQNSPLHF.

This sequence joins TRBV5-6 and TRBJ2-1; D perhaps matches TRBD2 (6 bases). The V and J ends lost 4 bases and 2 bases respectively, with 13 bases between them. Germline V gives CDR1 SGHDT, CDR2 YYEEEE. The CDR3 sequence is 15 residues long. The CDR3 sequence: CASSISGRPYNEQFF. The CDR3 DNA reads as TGTGCCAGCAGCATAAGCGGGCGCCCCTACAATGAGCAGTTCTTC.

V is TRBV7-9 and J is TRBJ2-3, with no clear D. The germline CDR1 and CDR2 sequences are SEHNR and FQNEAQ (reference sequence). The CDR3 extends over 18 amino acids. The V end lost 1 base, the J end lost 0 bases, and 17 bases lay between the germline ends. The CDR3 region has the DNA TGTGCCAGCAGCTTAGGGGCCGGCCACGGTCGGAGCACAGATACGCAGTATTTT. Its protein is CASSLGAGHGRSTDTQYF.

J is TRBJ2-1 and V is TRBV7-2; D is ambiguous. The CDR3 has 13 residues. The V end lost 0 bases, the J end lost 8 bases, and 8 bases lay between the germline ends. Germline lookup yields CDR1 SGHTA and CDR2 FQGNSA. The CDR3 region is CASSLARRDEQFF. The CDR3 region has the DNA TGTGCCAGCAGCTTAGCGAGACGCGATGAGCAGTTCTTC.

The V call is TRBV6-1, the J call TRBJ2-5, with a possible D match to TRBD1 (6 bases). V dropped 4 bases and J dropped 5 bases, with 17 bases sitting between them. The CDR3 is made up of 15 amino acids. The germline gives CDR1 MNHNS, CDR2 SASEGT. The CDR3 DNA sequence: TGTGCCAGCAGTGGGGCAGGGGTAAGAGGGGAGACCCAGTACTTC. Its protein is CASSGAGVRGETQYF.

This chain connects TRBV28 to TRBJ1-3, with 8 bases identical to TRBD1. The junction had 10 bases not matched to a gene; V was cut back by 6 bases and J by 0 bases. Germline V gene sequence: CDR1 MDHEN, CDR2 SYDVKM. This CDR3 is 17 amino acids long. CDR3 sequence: CASRDRVGMSSGNTIYF. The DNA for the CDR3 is TGTGCCAGCAGGGACAGGGTGGGGATGAGCTCTGGAAACACCATATATTTT.

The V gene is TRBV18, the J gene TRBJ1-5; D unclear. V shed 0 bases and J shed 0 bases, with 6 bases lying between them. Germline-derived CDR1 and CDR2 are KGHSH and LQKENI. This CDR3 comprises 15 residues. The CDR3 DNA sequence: TGTGCCAGCTCACCACCGGGAAATAGCAATCAGCCCCAGCATTTT. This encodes CASSPPGNSNQPQHF.

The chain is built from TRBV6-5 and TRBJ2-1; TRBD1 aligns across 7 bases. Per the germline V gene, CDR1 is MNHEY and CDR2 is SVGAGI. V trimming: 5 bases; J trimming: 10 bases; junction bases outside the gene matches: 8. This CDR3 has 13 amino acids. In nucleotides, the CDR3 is TGTGCCAGCAGTGATCAGGGGGAGCGGGAGCAGTTCTTC. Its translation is CASSDQGEREQFF.

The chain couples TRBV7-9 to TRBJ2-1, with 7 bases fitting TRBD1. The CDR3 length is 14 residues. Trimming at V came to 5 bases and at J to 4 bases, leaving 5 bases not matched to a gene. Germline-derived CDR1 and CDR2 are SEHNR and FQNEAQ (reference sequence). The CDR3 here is CASSHQTGYNEQFF. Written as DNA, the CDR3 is TGTGCCAGCAGCCACCAGACAGGGTACAATGAGCAGTTCTTC. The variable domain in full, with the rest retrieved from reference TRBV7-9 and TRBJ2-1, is DTGVSQNPRHKITKRGQNVTFRCDPISEHNRLYWYRQTLGQGPEFLTYFQNEAQLEKSRLLSDRFSAERPKGSFSTLEIQRTEQGDSAMYLCASSHQTGYNEQFFGPGTRLTVL.

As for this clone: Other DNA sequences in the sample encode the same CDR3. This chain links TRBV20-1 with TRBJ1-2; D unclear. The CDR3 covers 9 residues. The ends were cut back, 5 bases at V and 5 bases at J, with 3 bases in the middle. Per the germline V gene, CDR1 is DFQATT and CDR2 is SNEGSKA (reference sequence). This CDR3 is CSAGYGYTF. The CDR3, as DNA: TGCAGTGCTGGTTATGGCTACACCTTC.

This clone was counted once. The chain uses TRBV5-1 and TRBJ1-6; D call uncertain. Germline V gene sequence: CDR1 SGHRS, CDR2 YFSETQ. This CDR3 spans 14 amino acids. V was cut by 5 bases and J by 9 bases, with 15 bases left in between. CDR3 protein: CASRNDPGVSPLHF. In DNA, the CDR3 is TGCGCCAGCAGGAACGACCCTGGGGTTTCACCCCTCCACTTT.

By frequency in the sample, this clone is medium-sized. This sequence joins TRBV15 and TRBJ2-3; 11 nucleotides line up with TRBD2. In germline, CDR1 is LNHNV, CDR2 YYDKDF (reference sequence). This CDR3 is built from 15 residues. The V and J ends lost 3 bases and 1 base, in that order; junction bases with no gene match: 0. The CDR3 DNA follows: TGTGCCACCAGCAGGACTAGCGGGGGCACAGATACGCAGTATTTT. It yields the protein CATSRTSGGTDTQYF.

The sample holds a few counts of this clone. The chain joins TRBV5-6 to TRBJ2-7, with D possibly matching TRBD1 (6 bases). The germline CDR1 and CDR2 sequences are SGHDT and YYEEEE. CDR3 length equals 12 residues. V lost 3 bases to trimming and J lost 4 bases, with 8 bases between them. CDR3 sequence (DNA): TGTGCCAGCAGCTCCAGGGGTTACGAGCAGTACTTC. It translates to CASSSRGYEQYF.

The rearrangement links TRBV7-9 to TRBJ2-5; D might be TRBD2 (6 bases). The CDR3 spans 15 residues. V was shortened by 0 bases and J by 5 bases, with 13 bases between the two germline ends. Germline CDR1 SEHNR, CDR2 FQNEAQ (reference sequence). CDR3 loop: CASSLAGAREETQYF. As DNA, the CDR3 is TGTGCCAGCAGCTTAGCTGGGGCCCGGGAGGAGACCCAGTACTTC. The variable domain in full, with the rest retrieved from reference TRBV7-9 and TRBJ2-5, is DTGVSQNPRHKITKRGQNVTFRCDPISEHNRLYWYRQTLGQGPEFLTYFQNEAQLEKSRLLSDRFSAERPKGSFSTLEIQRTEQGDSAMYLCASSLAGAREETQYFGPGTRLLVL.

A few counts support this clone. As DNA, the CDR3 is TGTGCCAGCAGGTGGACTAGCGGGATGGGATACAATGAGCAGTTCTTC. Translated: CASRWTSGMGYNEQFF. The V call is TRBV5-6, the J call TRBJ2-1, with 12 bases identical to TRBD2. The CDR3 has 16 amino acids. J gave up 4 bases and V 5 bases, and 7 bases lay outside the gene matches. Germline assignment: CDR1 SGHDT and CDR2 YYEEEE. The entire variable domain, with the rest obtained from reference TRBV5-6 and TRBJ2-1, is as follows: DAGVTQSPTHLIKTRGQQVTLRCSPKSGHDTVSWYQQALGQGPQFIFQYYEEEERQRGNFPDRFSGHQFPNYSSELNVNALLLGDSALYLCASRWTSGMGYNEQFFGPGTRLTVL.